A single sample is the source of the 3 T cell receptor beta chains below, sequenced in a study of beta chain features in type 1 diabetes. All of the isolated RNA was reverse transcribed, so expressed TCRB transcripts were sequenced. Libraries were prepared by immunoSEQ multiplex PCR; TCRdb keeps only in-frame clonotypes and omits some of them. The sample consists of 300,000 to 450,000 clones, roughly 12% of them appearing once. Sample: naive CD4+ T cells from blood. These receptors were collected from a young man in good health.

The J gene is TRBJ1-1, the V gene TRBV7-2; 9 bases match TRBD1. V trimming: 4 bases; J trimming: 1 base; junction bases outside the gene matches: 1. This CDR3 is 14 amino acids long. Germline assignment: CDR1 SGHTA and CDR2 FQGNSA. The CDR3 DNA follows: TGTGCCAGCAGCTCGGACAGGGGGAACACTGAAGCTTTCTTT. Its translation is CASSSDRGNTEAFF.

This clone came up a few times. The chain combines TRBV5-1 with TRBJ2-2; D may be TRBD1 (5 bases). CDR1 is SGHRS and CDR2 is YFSETQ in the germline V gene. The V end was cut by 1 base, the J end by 0 bases, with 13 bases between. This CDR3 region has 17 residues. The CDR3 DNA follows: TGCGCCAGCAGCTTGAGACAGTACGGAGCGAACACCGGGGAGCTGTTTTTT. This gives the protein CASSLRQYGANTGELFF.

This clone was counted a few times. V gene TRBV5-1 combines with J gene TRBJ2-5; D perhaps matches TRBD2 (6 bases). The CDR3 extends over 13 amino acids. The V gene lost 4 bases and the J gene lost 5 bases, with 12 bases spanning the gap. Per the germline V gene, CDR1 is SGHRS and CDR2 is YFSETQ. CDR3 sequence (DNA): TGCGCCAGCAGCCGGGACTCCGACGAGACCCAGTACTTC. Translating it yields CASSRDSDETQYF.